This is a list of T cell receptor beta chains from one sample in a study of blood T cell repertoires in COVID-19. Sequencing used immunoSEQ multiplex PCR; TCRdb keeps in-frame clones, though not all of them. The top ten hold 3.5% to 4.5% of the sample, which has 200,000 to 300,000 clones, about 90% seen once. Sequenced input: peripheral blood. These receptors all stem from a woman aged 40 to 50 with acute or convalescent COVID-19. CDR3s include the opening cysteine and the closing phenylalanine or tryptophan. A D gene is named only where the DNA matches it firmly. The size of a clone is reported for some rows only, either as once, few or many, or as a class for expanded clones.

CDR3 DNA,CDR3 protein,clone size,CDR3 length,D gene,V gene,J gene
TGTGCCACCAGTGGCGGCATCACCCCAGAGGAGCAGTTCTTC,CATSGGITPEEQFF,once,14,-,TRBV24-1,TRBJ2-1
TGTGCCAGCAGCGCCAGGGGGAGTCAGCCCCAGCATTTT,CASSARGSQPQHF,-,13,TRBD1,TRBV7-6,TRBJ1-5
TGTGCCAGTAGTATAAAAACAGGCGGCAGCGGGGAGCTGTTTTTT,CASSIKTGGSGELFF,-,15,-,TRBV19,TRBJ2-2
TGTGCCACCAGTGGGGGCGGGGGCTATGGCTACACCTTC,CATSGGGGYGYTF,-,13,-,TRBV24-1,TRBJ1-2
TGTGCCAGCAGCTTCTCGGGCTATGGCTACACCTTC,CASSFSGYGYTF,once,12,-,TRBV11-2,TRBJ1-2
TGTGCCAGCAGCCCAGACAGACGCCAAGCAGGTCAGCCCCAGCATTTT,CASSPDRRQAGQPQHF,-,16,-,TRBV2,TRBJ1-5
TGTGCCAGCAGCGTCAACCGACAGAGAGACACCGGGGAGCTGTTTTTT,CASSVNRQRDTGELFF,-,16,-,TRBV9,TRBJ2-2
TGTGCCAGCAGCTTGAAGGGGGCCGGGGAAAAACTGTTTTTT,CASSLKGAGEKLFF,once,14,TRBD1,TRBV7-2,TRBJ1-4
TGTGCCAGCAGCTCGGCGGGGGGGTTAGTCTATGGCTACACCTTC,CASSSAGGLVYGYTF,-,15,-,TRBV5-6,TRBJ1-2
TGCGCCAGCAGCTTGGCCCCCCAGGACTATGGCTACACCTTC,CASSLAPQDYGYTF,-,14,-,TRBV5-1,TRBJ1-2
TGTGCCAGCAGCTTAAGACCCCCTGTGTTCAGGGGAGAGACCCAGTACTTC,CASSLRPPVFRGETQYF,-,17,-,TRBV7-2,TRBJ2-5
TGCGCCAGCAGCTTGGGTTCGGGGGTAGGTTCACCCCTCCACTTT,CASSLGSGVGSPLHF,-,15,-,TRBV5-1,TRBJ1-6
TGCGCCAGCAGCTTGGCCGACACCCCGAGCTCCTACAATGAGCAGTTCTTC,CASSLADTPSSYNEQFF,-,17,-,TRBV5-1,TRBJ2-1
TGTGCCAGCAGCCCCAGGACAGGGGGACTATCACCCCTCCACTTT,CASSPRTGGLSPLHF,few,15,TRBD1,TRBV11-2,TRBJ1-6
TGTGCCACCCCAAGGACAGGGCTCACTGAAGCTTTCTTT,CATPRTGLTEAFF,-,13,TRBD1,TRBV6-5,TRBJ1-1
TGCAGTGCGACCACTAGCGGGGGGCCGTTCTTC,CSATTSGGPFF,-,11,TRBD2,TRBV20-1,TRBJ2-1
TGCGCCAGCAGTCAGGGATGGAATTCACCCCTCCACTTT,CASSQGWNSPLHF,few,13,-,TRBV10-1,TRBJ1-6
TGTGCCAGTAGTATAGGGGGACAGGGTAGCGGCTACACCTTC,CASSIGGQGSGYTF,-,14,TRBD1,TRBV19,TRBJ1-2
TGTGCCAGCAGTGAAGCCGCCAGGGGGCTAGATACGCAGTATTTT,CASSEAARGLDTQYF,-,15,TRBD1,TRBV2,TRBJ2-3
TGTGCCAGCAGTGAATTTTGGGACAGGGGTTCTGGAAACACCATATATTTT,CASSEFWDRGSGNTIYF,-,17,TRBD1,TRBV25-1,TRBJ1-3
TGTGCCACCAGTGACCCTGGGACAGGGGGCGCGGAAAAACTGTTTTTT,CATSDPGTGGAEKLFF,-,16,TRBD1,TRBV24-1,TRBJ1-4
TGTGCCAGCAGCCGCTGGACTAGCCCCGACTCCTACAATGAGCAGTTCTTC,CASSRWTSPDSYNEQFF,-,17,TRBD2,TRBV4-2,TRBJ2-1
TGTGCCAGTAGCCCCCGAGGTCACAGGGGGGGTAAAAATGAAGCTTTCTTT,CASSPRGHRGGKNEAFF,few,17,TRBD1,TRBV19,TRBJ1-1
TGTGCCAGCAGCGTAGGCCTAGCGGGGGTGCAGAACACCGGGGAGCTGTTTTTT,CASSVGLAGVQNTGELFF,-,18,TRBD2,TRBV9,TRBJ2-2